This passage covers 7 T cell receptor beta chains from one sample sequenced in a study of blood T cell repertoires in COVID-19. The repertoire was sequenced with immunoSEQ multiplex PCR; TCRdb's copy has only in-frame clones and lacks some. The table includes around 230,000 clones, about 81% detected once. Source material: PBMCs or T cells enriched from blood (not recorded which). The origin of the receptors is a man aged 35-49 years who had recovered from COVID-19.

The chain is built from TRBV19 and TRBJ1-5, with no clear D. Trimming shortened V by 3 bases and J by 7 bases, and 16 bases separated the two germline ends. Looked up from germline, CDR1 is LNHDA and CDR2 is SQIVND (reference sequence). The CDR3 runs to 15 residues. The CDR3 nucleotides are TGTGCCAGTAGTATGGCACGTGGCAGGTTGCAGCCCCAGCATTTT. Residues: CASSMARGRLQPQHF.

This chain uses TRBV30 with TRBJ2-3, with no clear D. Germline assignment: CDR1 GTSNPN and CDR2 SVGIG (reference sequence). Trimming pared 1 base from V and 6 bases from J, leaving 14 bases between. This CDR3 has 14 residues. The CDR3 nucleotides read TGTGCCTGGAGTGCAGGATCCGGCTCGGATACGCAGTATTTT. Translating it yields CAWSAGSGSDTQYF.

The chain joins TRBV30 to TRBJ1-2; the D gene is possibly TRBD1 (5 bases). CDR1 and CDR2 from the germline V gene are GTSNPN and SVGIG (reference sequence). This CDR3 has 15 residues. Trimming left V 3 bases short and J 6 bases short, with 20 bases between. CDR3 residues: CAWSRLALRGNGYTF. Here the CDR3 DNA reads TGTGCCTGGAGCAGGCTTGCTTTAAGGGGAAATGGCTACACCTTC.

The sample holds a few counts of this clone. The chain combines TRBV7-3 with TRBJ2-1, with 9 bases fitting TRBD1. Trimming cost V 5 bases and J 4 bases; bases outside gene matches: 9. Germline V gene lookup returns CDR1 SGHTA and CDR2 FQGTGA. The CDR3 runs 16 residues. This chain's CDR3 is CASSLGTGSGYNEQFF. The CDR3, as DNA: TGTGCCAGCAGCCTAGGGACAGGGTCCGGGTACAATGAGCAGTTCTTC.

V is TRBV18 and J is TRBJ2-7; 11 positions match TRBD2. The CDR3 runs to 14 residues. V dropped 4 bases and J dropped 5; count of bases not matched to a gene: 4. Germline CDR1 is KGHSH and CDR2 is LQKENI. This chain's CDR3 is CASSQTSGIDEQYF. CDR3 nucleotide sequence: TGTGCCAGCTCACAGACTAGCGGGATCGACGAGCAGTACTTC.

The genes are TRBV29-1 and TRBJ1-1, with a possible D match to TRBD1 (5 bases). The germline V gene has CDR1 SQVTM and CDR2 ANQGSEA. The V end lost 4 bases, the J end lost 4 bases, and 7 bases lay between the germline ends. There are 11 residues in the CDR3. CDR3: CSVGRGTEAFF. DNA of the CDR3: TGCAGCGTTGGGAGGGGCACTGAAGCTTTCTTT.

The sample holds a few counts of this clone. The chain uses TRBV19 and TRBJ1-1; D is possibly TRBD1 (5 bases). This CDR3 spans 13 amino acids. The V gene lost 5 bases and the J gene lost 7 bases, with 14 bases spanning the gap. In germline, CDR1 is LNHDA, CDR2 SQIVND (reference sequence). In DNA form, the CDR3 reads TGTGCCAGTAGTCCTCTGACAGAGTATGAAGCTTTCTTT. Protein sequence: CASSPLTEYEAFF.